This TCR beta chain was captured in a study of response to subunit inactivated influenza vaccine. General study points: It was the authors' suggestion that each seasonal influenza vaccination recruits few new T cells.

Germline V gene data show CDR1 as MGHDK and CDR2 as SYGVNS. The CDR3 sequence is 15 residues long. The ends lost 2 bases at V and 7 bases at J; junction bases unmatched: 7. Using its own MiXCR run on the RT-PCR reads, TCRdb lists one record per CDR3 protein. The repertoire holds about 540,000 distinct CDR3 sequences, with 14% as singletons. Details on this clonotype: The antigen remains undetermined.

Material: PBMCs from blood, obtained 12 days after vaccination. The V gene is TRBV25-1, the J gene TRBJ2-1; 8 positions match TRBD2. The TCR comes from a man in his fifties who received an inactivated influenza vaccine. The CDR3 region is CASSETLAVRNEQFF. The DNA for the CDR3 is TGTGCCAGCAGTGAAACACTAGCGGTGAGGAATGAGCAGTTCTTC.